This T cell receptor beta chain stems from a study of control samples from healthy donors and cancer patients (TCRdb year 2020). Library preparation employed the immunoSEQ multiplex PCR assay. The table comes from immuneACCESS by way of TCRdb, which keeps in-frame sequences with V and J called. Part of the clones is missing from these tables; in studies checked, under half for an unresolved V gene and the rest for unknown reasons. The sample contains about 120,000 clones, 85% to 95% of them found a single time. The ten largest clones add up to around 1.6% of the sample. V is cut back by 1 base and J by 0 bases, with 6 bases in the junction unmatched. The CDR3 holds 17 amino acids from the cysteine to the phenylalanine. Only the CDR3 DNA stays, 51 bases, in frame from base 1. The germline V gene (reference sequence) gives CDR1 as LNHNV and CDR2 as YYDKDF. Comment on this clone: What antigen it recognizes has not been identified. Base-call qualities are not available, and no considerably larger clone is one nucleotide away.

The specimen was PBMCs. This receptor was identified in a man aged 45-65 years with head and neck cancer. The V and J segments used are TRBV15 and TRBJ2-3; the central 8 bases match TRBD1. The sequenced DNA: TGTGCCACCAGCAGAGCCCAGACAGGGGCTAGCACAGATACGCAGTATTTT. Its protein product is CATSRAQTGASTDTQYF.